This TCR beta chain was retrieved from a study of blood T cell repertoires in COVID-19. As for the study in general: COVID-19 samples from acute and convalescent phases originated in the United States, Italy and Spain.

CDR1 SNHLY and CDR2 FYNNEI come from the germline V gene. The V segment lost 3 bases and the J segment 5 bases; nucleotides outside the gene matches: 3. The CDR3 is 13 residues long. Measured with immunoSEQ multiplex PCR; TCRdb has only the in-frame clones, and not every one. Seen here are more than 95,000 clones, roughly 90% observed once, and the top ten hold about 7.7%. The rearrangement joins TRBV2 to TRBJ2-7; 8 bases fit TRBD1. The clonotype was recovered from a human donor in a cohort sampled during active COVID-19. The material sequenced was peripheral blood. This CDR3 reads CASSDDRGNEQYF. The CDR3 region has the DNA TGTGCCAGCAGTGATGACAGGGGTAACGAGCAGTACTTC.